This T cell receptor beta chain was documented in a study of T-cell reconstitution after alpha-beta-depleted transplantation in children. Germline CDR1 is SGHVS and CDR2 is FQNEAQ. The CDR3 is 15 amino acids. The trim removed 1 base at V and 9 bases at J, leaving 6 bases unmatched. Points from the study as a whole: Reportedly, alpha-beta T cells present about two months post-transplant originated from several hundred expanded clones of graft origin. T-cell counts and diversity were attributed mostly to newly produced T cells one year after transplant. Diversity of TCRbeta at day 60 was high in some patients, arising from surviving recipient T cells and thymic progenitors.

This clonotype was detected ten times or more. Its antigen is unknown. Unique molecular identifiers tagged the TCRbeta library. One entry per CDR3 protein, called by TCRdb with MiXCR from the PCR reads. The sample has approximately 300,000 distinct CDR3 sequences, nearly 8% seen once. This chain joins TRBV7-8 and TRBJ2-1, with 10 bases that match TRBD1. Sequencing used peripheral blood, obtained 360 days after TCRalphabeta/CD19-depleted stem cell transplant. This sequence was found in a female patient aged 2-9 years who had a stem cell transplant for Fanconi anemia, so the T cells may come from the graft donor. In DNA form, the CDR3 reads TGTGCCAGCAGCTTAGTTCCTCGACAGGGGGCTGAGCAGTTCTTC. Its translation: CASSLVPRQGAEQFF.